This T cell receptor (beta chain) was sequenced for a study of CD4+ T cells in melanoma. CDR1 is SQVTM, CDR2 ANQGSEA, per germline. Trimming cost V 6 bases and J 1 base, with 6 bases left between them. The CDR3 runs 11 residues. Method: immunoSEQ multiplex PCR; TCRdb's copy keeps in-frame clones and lacks some. Of about 50,000 clones detected, roughly 89% appear once; the ten largest clones hold roughly 10%. The genes are TRBV29-1 and TRBJ1-2; D remains ambiguous. This receptor was obtained from a human donor with melanoma. Input material: peripheral blood. The DNA for the CDR3 is TGCAGCGTCGTAATTAACTATGGCTACACCTTC. Its translation: CSVVINYGYTF.